The clone carrying this T cell receptor beta chain has at least ten counts. Its antigen is not identified. Before extraction, the whole blood was not fractionated, and total RNA was taken from it. This entry is derived from a study of human T cells and chemical hapten exposure. Study summary: Slight differences in pooled library volume were the main source of varying TCR yields across samples. The study's findings and limits: Those TCRs sitting above 1 in 1000 frequency stayed the same with DPC sensitization.

Separate cDNA molecules received unique molecular identifiers, which the library attached to them. TCRdb ran MiXCR on the reads and lists one entry per CDR3 protein. The table has more than 100,000 distinct CDR3 sequences, 6.5% to 10% seen once. Germline V lookup: CDR1 SEHNR, CDR2 FQNEAQ (reference sequence). The length of the CDR3 is 12 residues. Trimming removed 2 bases from V and 5 bases from J, with 6 bases in between. The sample taken for sequencing was whole blood. The sequence was collected from a human donor in good health. Some clones in this sample may be carry-over from other donors' samples. The chain couples TRBV7-9 to TRBJ1-1, with D hard to call. The CDR3 DNA is TGTGCCAGCAGCTTAATTTCGACTGAAGCTTTCTTT. It yields the protein CASSLISTEAFF.